The table lists the clone carrying this TCR beta chain with a few counts. Losses at the gene ends were 5 bases for V and 0 bases for J; bases not matched to a gene: 16. The CDR3 length is 18 residues. The sample is drawn from a study of T-cell reconstitution after alpha-beta-depleted transplantation in children. As it was prepared, the TCRbeta library received unique molecular identifiers. TCRdb itself ran the PCR reads through MiXCR, one entry per CDR3 protein. The sample records a few hundred thousand distinct CDR3 sequences, around 21% being singletons. The chain has TRBV12-3 or TRBV12-4 and TRBJ2-7; 7 bases line up with TRBD2. The TCR sequence derives from a human donor who donated a stem cell graft to a child with acute myeloid leukemia. The specimen comprised PBMCs from the stem cell graft donor, sampled from the stem cell graft. In nucleotides, the CDR3 is TGTGCCAGCAGTAGAACGGGGATAGCGGGCCTGAACTCCTACGAGCAGTACTTC. Amino acids: CASSRTGIAGLNSYEQYF.